Each of the 7 T cell receptor beta chains below was sequenced from the same sample in a study of control samples from healthy donors and cancer patients. Generated by immunoSEQ multiplex PCR, the TCRdb table keeps only in-frame clones and is missing some. The profile shows about 180,000 clones, around 90% of them singletons. The sequenced material came from blood. The receptors were sampled from a woman aged 45-65 years in good health.

The chain carries TRBV19 and TRBJ1-2, with 7 bases that match TRBD1. Trimming took 5 bases from V and 5 from J; bases not matched to a gene: 8. Germline CDR1 and CDR2: LNHDA and SQIVND (reference sequence). This CDR3 is built from 14 residues. Here the CDR3 DNA reads TGTGCCAGTAGTTCCGGGACAGAGTGGTATGGCTACACCTTC. Protein product: CASSSGTEWYGYTF.

The chain recombines TRBV10-3 with TRBJ2-3; TRBD1 aligns across 7 bases. The ends lost 2 bases at V and 10 bases at J; junction bases unmatched: 15. This CDR3 is built from 16 residues. From germline, CDR1 is ENHRY and CDR2 SYGVKD. CDR3 sequence reads: CAISEGETGSTRAQYF. CDR3 coding DNA: TGTGCCATCAGTGAGGGGGAGACAGGGAGTACGAGAGCGCAGTATTTT.

The rearrangement links TRBV6-2 or TRBV6-3 to TRBJ2-3, with D perhaps assigned TRBD1 or TRBD2 (5 bases each). Trimming stripped 0 bases from V and 6 bases from J, with 16 bases between. The CDR3 contains 16 residues. The germline V gene encodes CDR1 MNHEY and CDR2 SVGEGT. The CDR3 here is CASSYSTAAPTDTQYF. The CDR3 DNA follows: TGTGCCAGCAGTTACTCGACAGCGGCGCCCACGGATACGCAGTATTTT.

This chain uses TRBV5-6 with TRBJ2-5; D is ambiguous. Trimming took off 1 base at V and 1 base at J, with 2 bases between the two ends. Looked up from germline, CDR1 is SGHDT and CDR2 is YYEEEE. The CDR3 runs to 12 residues. DNA for the CDR3: TGTGCCAGCAGCTTGCCCCAAGAGACCCAGTACTTC. Its protein is CASSLPQETQYF.

The V gene is TRBV6-5, the J gene TRBJ1-5; D is unresolved. Looked up from germline, CDR1 is MNHEY and CDR2 is SVGAGI. Trimming pared 2 bases from V and 3 bases from J, leaving 11 bases between. The length of the CDR3 is 15 residues. CDR3 sequence reads: CASSYSFGNNQPQHF. The CDR3, as DNA: TGTGCCAGCAGTTACAGCTTTGGCAACAATCAGCCCCAGCATTTT.

The V gene is TRBV10-1, the J gene TRBJ2-2, with TRBD2 matching 12 bases. After removal of 6 bases from V and 2 bases from J, the junction contained 7 bases not matched to a gene. From germline, CDR1 is WNHNN and CDR2 SYGVQD (reference sequence). The CDR3 is 17 residues long. CDR3 residues: CASRKTSGGPNTGELFF. The CDR3 DNA sequence: TGCGCCAGCAGAAAGACTAGCGGGGGTCCCAACACCGGGGAGCTGTTTTTT.

This clone was counted between two and nine times. This sequence joins TRBV5-6 and TRBJ2-7; 8 bases match TRBD1. The CDR3 runs 14 residues. V shed 2 bases and J 3 bases; nucleotides not matched to a gene: 4. Germline loops: CDR1 SGHDT, CDR2 YYEEEE. This chain's CDR3 is CASSLGQGHYEQYF. The CDR3, as DNA: TGTGCCAGCAGCTTAGGACAGGGACACTACGAGCAGTACTTC.